This T cell receptor beta chain derives from a study of identifying expanded T cells in peripheral blood (dated 2019 in TCRdb). In the study overall: Technical replicates were generated by sequencing separate aliquots of the same genomic DNA pool, with four replicates compared pairwise.

From the germline V gene, CDR1 is MGHRA and CDR2 is YSYEKL. The CDR3 has 16 amino acids, counting the end cysteine and phenylalanine. The DNA shown is the 48-base CDR3, in frame from base 1. Between the V and J ends, shortened by 4 bases and 7 bases respectively, the junction contains 20 bases. Beyond this particular receptor, the publication reports: For all healthy donors, the variance in clone template counts between approximately 2-week samples rose significantly as total template count increased. The beta-binomial model significantly reduced the number of clones called differentially abundant and the false-positive rate across all healthy-donor time intervals. Between technical replicates the binomial model flagged approximately 1.1 differentially abundant clones, whereas over around two weeks the binomial model flagged about 15 and over approximately 4 weeks 19 to 20. The authors expected that over much longer intervals, such as months to years, biological variance in healthy repertoires might increase even further.

Concerning this clone: The antigen this receptor binds is unknown. No base quality values were provided; no much bigger clone lies one nucleotide off.

TCRbeta CDR3 regions were profiled with the immunoSEQ Assay using bias-controlled multiplex PCR amplification of genomic DNA. Per the authors' processing: The absolute abundance of each unique TCRbeta CDR3 region was quantified after sequences were collapsed and filtered. Differential abundance was tested with two models: a binomial (Fisher-equivalent) model and a beta-binomial model that adds time-dependent variance fitted from healthy donors. Clones with fewer than 5 combined templates were excluded, and clones with Benjamini-Hochberg FDR below 0.01 were called differentially abundant. The form v = (b*log(k)+a)^2 was used to model beta-binomial variance as a function of total template count across the two samples. TCRdb took over this immuneACCESS table, retaining in-frame rearrangements with V and J assigned. Such tables are incomplete; in checked studies, under half of the missing clones stem from an unresolved V gene, and the remainder is unexplained. That table supplies the V and J calls and clone size; D and trimming were determined from the DNA. For this sample the table gives more than 85,000 clones, of which approximately 88% were detected only once. Roughly 15% of the sample is taken by the ten largest.

During the collection period, no immune events, such as infections, were documented for the healthy donors. Healthy-donor blood repertoires served as a training cohort to calibrate time-dependent variance in a beta-binomial model of T-cell clone differential abundance. There were 10 healthy donors in the training cohort, of whom 3 were female and 7 were male. Donor ages ranged from roughly 29 to 64 years, with an average of 43 years. Obtained from a commercial supplier, whole blood was collected from each healthy donor at three time points set around 14 days apart. Genomic DNA was extracted from unsorted whole blood for immunosequencing.

Here the chain combines TRBV4-1 and TRBJ2-1; TRBD2 might be the D gene, on 5 matching bases. The specimen was blood. The receptor was derived from a person between 18 and 75 years old in good health. The CDR3 is CASSPTRADQGNEQFF. The nucleotides read TGCGCCAGCAGCCCTACGAGGGCGGACCAAGGGAATGAGCAGTTCTTC.